This paragraph reports one T cell receptor beta chain. The junction differs from germline at one of its ends, possibly a read error. Original methodology: Estimation of nucleated cell counts relied on the amplification of reference gene primers. Method: immunoSEQ multiplex PCR; TCRdb's copy keeps in-frame clones and lacks some. V and J calls and clone size come straight from that table; D and trimming were deduced from the DNA. This table holds roughly 220,000 clones, less than 90% found once. The data were obtained in a study of blood T cell repertoires in COVID-19. Across the whole study: Whether acute or convalescent, the COVID-19 samples came from the United States, Italy and Spain. Sources were T cells, B-cell-depleted T cells, or PBMCs; the material itself was cDNA or gDNA.

Germline loops: CDR1 MDHEN, CDR2 SYDVKM. The CDR3 extends over 14 amino acids. The sample was peripheral blood. The chain combines TRBV28 with TRBJ2-7, with 7 bases identical to TRBD1. The source is a man between 25 and 39 years old with active or convalescent COVID-19. CDR3 in DNA: TGTGCCAGCAGCCAATCCAGGAGACAGGGAAAGTGGGACTTC. It translates to CASSQSRRQGKWDF.